This T cell receptor (beta chain) was sequenced in a study of blood T cell repertoires in COVID-19. The wider study: The origin of the acute and convalescent COVID-19 samples was the United States, Italy and Spain. From T cells, B-cell-depleted T cells, or PBMCs came the material, which was cDNA or gDNA.

The length of the CDR3 is 13 residues. Deletions cut 5 bases from V and 9 bases from J, with 11 bases between. From germline, CDR1 is MNHEY and CDR2 SVGAGI. Under the authors' procedure: Amplification from reference gene primers served as the basis for estimated nucleated cell counts. Clones were sequenced by immunoSEQ multiplex PCR, and TCRdb holds only the in-frame ones, with some missing. V and J calls and clone size are given by that table; D and trimming were obtained from the DNA. The table has roughly 77,000 clones, 88% seen once. Sequencing input: peripheral blood. This receptor was identified in a human donor in a cohort sampled during active COVID-19. This chain links TRBV6-5 with TRBJ1-6, with D unclear. The CDR3 loop is CASSPGDLSPLHF. The CDR3 DNA follows: TGTGCCAGCAGTCCAGGCGACCTTTCACCCCTCCACTTT.